One sample yielded the 17 T cell receptor beta chains listed below, sequenced in a study of cytomegalovirus exposure and HLA in healthy donors. PCR amplification relied on 60 Vbeta primers (plus 13 Jbeta primers). Here immunoSEQ multiplex PCR was the method, and the copy in TCRdb shows in-frame clones only, minus some. Among about 120,000 clones listed, roughly 80% were seen once. The sample taken for sequencing was PBMCs. These receptors originate from a man aged 30-40 years in good health and CMV-seronegative.

This clone was seen once. The chain couples TRBV29-1 to TRBJ2-7; TRBD1 is a possible D gene (5 bases). Trimming took off 5 bases at V and 3 bases at J, with 17 bases between the two ends. CDR1 is SQVTM and CDR2 is ANQGSEA in the germline V gene. This CDR3 region has 14 residues. CDR3: CSVLGQGPIYEQYF. The CDR3 bases are TGCAGCGTTTTGGGGCAGGGCCCCATCTACGAGCAGTACTTC.

The rearrangement uses TRBV5-5 and TRBJ1-2; 11 bases are shared with TRBD1. Germline-derived CDR1 and CDR2 are SGHKS and YYEKEE (reference sequence). V gave up 2 bases and J gave up 7 bases; unmatched junction bases: 4. CDR3 length: 14 residues. The CDR3: CASSLGQGAGGYTF. CDR3 coding DNA: TGTGCCAGCAGCTTAGGACAGGGGGCGGGTGGCTACACCTTC.

The J gene is TRBJ2-7, the V gene TRBV28; 7 bases are a match to TRBD1. This CDR3 spans 15 amino acids. Germline values: CDR1 MDHEN, CDR2 SYDVKM. The V and J ends lost 5 bases and 3 bases, in that order; junction bases with no gene match: 10. CDR3 in DNA: TGTGCCAGCAGTCCCGGCTCACAGGGGCACTACGAGCAGTACTTC. As protein: CASSPGSQGHYEQYF.

This chain connects TRBV7-2 to TRBJ1-2; TRBD1 matches 9 bases. Germline assignment: CDR1 SGHTA and CDR2 FQGNSA. Trimming removed 5 bases from V and 8 bases from J; junction bases left unmatched: 12. This CDR3 region has 15 residues. The CDR3 DNA follows: TGTGCCAGCAGCCTGGCGGGGGGACAGGGAAGCGGCTACACCTTC. Its protein product is CASSLAGGQGSGYTF.

This clone was found once. The V and J genes are TRBV21-1 and TRBJ2-7; the table names TRBD2, a call not compared with the DNA. TRBV21-1 is reported as a pseudogene. CDR3 length: 23 residues. CDR3 in DNA: TGTGCCAGCAGCACACCCAAACTTCTGGGGCAGACAAGGATTAGCGGGCCCACCTACGAGCAGTACTTC. This sequence encodes CASSTPKLLGQTRISGPTYEQYF.

This clone was observed once. The chain couples TRBV29-1 to TRBJ2-5; D might be TRBD2 (7 bases). The assigned J gene may be wrong: the sequence end matches TRBJ2-7 better. From germline, CDR1 is SQVTM and CDR2 ANQGSEA. CDR3 length equals 15 residues. CDR3 sequence: CSVGGPGRSADEQYF. The DNA of the CDR3 is TGCAGCGTGGGGGGGCCCGGACGGAGTGCCGACGAGCAGTACTTC.

This clone was seen a single time. The rearrangement joins TRBV6-5 to TRBJ2-5; 7 nucleotides match TRBD2. Per the germline V gene, CDR1 is MNHEY and CDR2 is SVGAGI. The V and J ends lost 0 bases and 4 bases, in that order; junction bases with no gene match: 5. This CDR3 contains 15 residues. The DNA for the CDR3 is TGTGCCAGCAGTTACTCGGGGGGGGGAGCAGAGACCCAGTACTTC. Amino acid sequence: CASSYSGGGAETQYF.

The chain has TRBV5-6 and TRBJ1-5; TRBD1 aligns across 10 bases. The CDR3 sequence is 17 residues long. Germline values: CDR1 SGHDT, CDR2 YYEEEE. V lost 3 bases, J lost 1 base, and 7 bases stayed unmatched. For the CDR3, the DNA is TGTGCCAGCAGCTCTAGACAGGGGGCTCAAAGCAATCAGCCCCAGCATTTT. It codes for CASSSRQGAQSNQPQHF.

The chain is built from TRBV6-5 and TRBJ2-7; 10 bases are a match to TRBD1. V dropped 5 bases and J dropped 6; count of bases not matched to a gene: 4. The CDR3 loop spans 13 amino acids. Germline V CDR1 and CDR2: MNHEY, SVGAGI. Here the CDR3 DNA reads TGTGCCAGCAGTCTGACAGGGGGCGGCGAGCAGTACTTC. It codes for CASSLTGGGEQYF.

The genes are TRBV30 and TRBJ1-1; 8 bases are shared with TRBD1. Germline trimming cut 3 bases from V and 1 base from J; bases unmatched to any gene: 4. In germline, CDR1 is GTSNPN, CDR2 SVGIG (reference sequence). The CDR3 contains 14 residues. The DNA for the CDR3 is TGTGCCTGGAGAGCGGACAGGGCGAACACTGAAGCTTTCTTT. Translated, it gives CAWRADRANTEAFF.

CDR3 protein: CASTLQRFTDTQYF. Here the CDR3 DNA reads TGCGCCAGCACCCTCCAGAGGTTCACAGATACGCAGTATTTT. The chain is built from TRBV5-1 and TRBJ2-3; D is unclear. Trimming took off 6 bases at V and 2 bases at J, with 13 bases between the two ends. Germline loops: CDR1 SGHRS, CDR2 YFSETQ. The CDR3 has 14 amino acids.

As regards this clone: The junction differs from germline at one of its ends, possibly a read error. Other DNA sequences in the sample encode the same CDR3. The chain couples TRBV6-1 to TRBJ2-7; weak D call: TRBD1 (5 bases). Germline CDR1 reads MNHNS; CDR2 reads SASEGT. This CDR3 is built from 15 residues. CDR3 loop: CASSAFAGPKGEQYF. The CDR3, as DNA: TGCGCCAGCAGTGCGTTCGCAGGGCCCAAGGGAGAGCAGTACTTC.

This rearrangement joins TRBV5-1 to TRBJ2-7, with 8 bases fitting TRBD1. The trim removed 4 bases at V and 1 base at J, leaving 13 bases unmatched. This CDR3 has 17 amino acids. Germline assignment: CDR1 SGHRS and CDR2 YFSETQ. For the CDR3, the DNA is TGCGCCAGCAGCCCATCTATAGGGACAGGTCTTTCCTACGAGCAGTACTTC. This translates into CASSPSIGTGLSYEQYF.

The chain links TRBV19 to TRBJ2-4, with TRBD1 identical over 9 bases. In germline, CDR1 is LNHDA, CDR2 SQIVND (reference sequence). The length of the CDR3 is 14 residues. V shed 5 bases, J shed 5 bases, and the junction held 4 bases outside the gene matches. In DNA, the CDR3 is TGTGCCAGTAGTCAGAACAGGGGGCAAAACATTCAGTACTTC. Translation: CASSQNRGQNIQYF.

The chain combines TRBV19 with TRBJ1-4; TRBD1 matches at 10 bases. The CDR3 covers 15 residues. V trimming: 5 bases; J trimming: 3 bases; junction bases outside the gene matches: 3. Germline V gives CDR1 LNHDA, CDR2 SQIVND (reference sequence). As DNA, the CDR3 is TGTGCCAGTAGTGGTGGACAGGGGGCTAATGAAAAACTGTTTTTT. This sequence encodes CASSGGQGANEKLFF.

The chain links TRBV5-1 to TRBJ1-2, with 7 bases lining up with TRBD1. This CDR3 has 13 residues. Germline V CDR1 and CDR2: SGHRS, YFSETQ. The V segment lost 1 base and the J segment 7 bases; nucleotides outside the gene matches: 4. The CDR3 protein is CASSLTGVGGYTF. DNA of the CDR3: TGCGCCAGCAGCTTGACAGGGGTGGGTGGCTACACCTTC.

This chain links TRBV15 with TRBJ1-2; TRBD1 agrees at 9 bases. This CDR3 is 16 amino acids long. V trimming: 0 bases; J trimming: 5 bases; junction bases outside the gene matches: 7. Germline V gives CDR1 LNHNV, CDR2 YYDKDF (reference sequence). This CDR3 is CATSRDSGTGSYGYTF. The CDR3 DNA reads as TGTGCCACCAGCAGAGACTCCGGGACAGGGAGTTATGGCTACACCTTC.